This is a list of T cell receptor beta chains from one sample in a study of shared clonotypes between healthy human individuals. TCRdb keeps only in-frame clones here, not all; method: immunoSEQ multiplex PCR. The sample records some 800,000 clones, about 92% being singletons. The specimen sequenced was naive CD8+ T cells sorted from blood. These TCRs come from a man under 40 in good health. Both conserved end residues are part of each CDR3. The order of the fields is J gene, V gene, CDR3 protein.

TRBJ2-5 TRBV11-2 CASSWLAGYKETQYF
TRBJ1-4 TRBV7-9 CASSLRSGGDEKLFF
TRBJ1-2 TRBV5-4 CASSLEAVWGDGVYGYTF
TRBJ2-7 TRBV28 CASSLKGYEQYF
TRBJ2-3 TRBV7-9 CASSSLASSTDTQYF
TRBJ1-2 TRBV13 CASSVTGSDYGYTF
TRBJ2-7 TRBV6-1 CASSEADRNISGEQYF
TRBJ2-1 TRBV5-1 CASSLSSGRAHEQFF
TRBJ2-2 TRBV5-1 CASRPDRGGTGELFF
TRBJ1-1 TRBV5-6 CASSLGYTEAFF
TRBJ2-2 TRBV11-2 CASSLGPAGGPGELFF
TRBJ2-1 TRBV4-1 CASSRHSGTNNEQFF
TRBJ2-2 TRBV27 CASSPRGGSVPAGELFF
TRBJ2-7 TRBV9 CASSARDRAYEQYF
TRBJ2-3 TRBV28 CASSPMTGIGDTQYF
TRBJ2-5 TRBV27 CASSLSPTPQETQYF
TRBJ2-7 TRBV5-4 CASSLSGDGYEQYF
TRBJ2-7 TRBV10-2 CASAGEEGASYEQYF
TRBJ2-2 TRBV27 CASRLWGPGLAGSLGNTGELFF
TRBJ2-5 TRBV6-6 CASSSPDRLYQETQYF
TRBJ2-7 TRBV10-3 CAISAPRDPYEQYF
TRBJ1-2 TRBV6-1 CASSEHRYQTNYGYTF
TRBJ2-3 TRBV27 CASSLTDTDTQYF
TRBJ1-2 TRBV29-1 CSAWGVEDSVYGYTF
TRBJ1-5 TRBV19 CASCRTGFGQPQHF
TRBJ2-2 TRBV7-9 CASSLRGGELFF
TRBJ2-7 TRBV4-2 CASSQDTAGGGYEQYF
TRBJ1-1 TRBV4-1 CASSAEAENTEAFF
TRBJ1-2 TRBV27 CATGRTGSYGYTF
TRBJ2-4 TRBV5-4 CASSLGSDYQYF
TRBJ1-2 TRBV29-1 CSIKEEGYYGYTF
TRBJ1-1 TRBV5-4 CASSVWTGTMNTEAFF
TRBJ1-1 TRBV4-2 CASSSSRGLGTEAFF
TRBJ2-3 TRBV2 CASPPLAGEEDTQYF
TRBJ2-1 TRBV27 CASSLAGTSGKQSYNEQFF
TRBJ2-1 TRBV4-1 CASSLRANNEQFF
TRBJ2-7 TRBV27 CASSLSPSYEQYF
TRBJ2-7 TRBV21-1 CASSTSLPGPALGEQYF
TRBJ2-6 TRBV7-9 CASSSHSGANVLTF
TRBJ2-1 TRBV7-9 CASTSPPGQPNNEQFF
TRBJ2-1 TRBV18 CASSSRDRVFYNEQFF
TRBJ2-3 TRBV11-2 CASSLEEETQYF